This T cell receptor (beta chain) was documented in a study of breast tumors, draining lymph nodes, adjacent tissues. This clonotype was seen repeatedly, ten times or more. TCRdb reprocessed the multiplex PCR reads with MiXCR, giving one entry per CDR3 protein. The sample contains about 140,000 distinct CDR3 sequences, around 22% of which appear only once. Samples came from axillary lymph nodes draining the breast cancer. Trimming removed 3 bases from V and 3 bases from J; junction bases left unmatched: 10. CDR1 and CDR2 (germline): SGHNT, YYREEE (reference sequence). This CDR3 is built from 18 residues.

The sequenced sample was axillary lymph node tissue. The V and J genes are TRBV5-4 and TRBJ2-6, with 9 nucleotides matching TRBD1. The sequence was obtained from a female donor with breast cancer. Some clones in this sample may be carry-over from other donors' samples. DNA for the CDR3: TGTGCCAGCAGCTCCCCCCGGGACAGGGCATATGGGGCCAACGTCCTGACTTTC. This codes for CASSSPRDRAYGANVLTF.